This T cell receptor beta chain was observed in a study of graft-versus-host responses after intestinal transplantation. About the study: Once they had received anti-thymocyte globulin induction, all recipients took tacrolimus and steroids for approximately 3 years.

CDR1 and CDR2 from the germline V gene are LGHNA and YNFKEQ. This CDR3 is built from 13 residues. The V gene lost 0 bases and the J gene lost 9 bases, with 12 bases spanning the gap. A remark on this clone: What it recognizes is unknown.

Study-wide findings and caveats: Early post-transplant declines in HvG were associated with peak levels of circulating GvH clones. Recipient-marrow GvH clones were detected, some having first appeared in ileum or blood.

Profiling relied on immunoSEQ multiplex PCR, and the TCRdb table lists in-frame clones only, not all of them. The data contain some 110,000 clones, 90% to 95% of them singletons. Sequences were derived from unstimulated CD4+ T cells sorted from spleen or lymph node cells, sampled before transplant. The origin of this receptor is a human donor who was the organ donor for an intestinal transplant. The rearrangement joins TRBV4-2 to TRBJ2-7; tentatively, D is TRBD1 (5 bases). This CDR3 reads CASSQDLTRGQYF. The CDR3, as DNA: TGTGCCAGCAGCCAAGATCTAACAAGGGGGCAGTACTTC.